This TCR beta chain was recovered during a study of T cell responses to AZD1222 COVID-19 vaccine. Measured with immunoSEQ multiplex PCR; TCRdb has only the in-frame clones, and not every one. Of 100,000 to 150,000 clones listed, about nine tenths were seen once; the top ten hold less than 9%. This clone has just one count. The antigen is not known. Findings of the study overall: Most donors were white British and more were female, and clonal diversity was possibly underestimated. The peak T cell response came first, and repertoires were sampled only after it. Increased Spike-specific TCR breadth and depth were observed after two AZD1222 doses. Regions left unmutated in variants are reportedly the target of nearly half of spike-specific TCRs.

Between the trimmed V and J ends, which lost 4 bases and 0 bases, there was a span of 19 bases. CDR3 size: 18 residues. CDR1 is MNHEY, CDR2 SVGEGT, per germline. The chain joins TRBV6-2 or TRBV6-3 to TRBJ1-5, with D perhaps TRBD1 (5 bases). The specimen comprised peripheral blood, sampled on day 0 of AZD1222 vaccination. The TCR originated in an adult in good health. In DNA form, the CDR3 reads TGTGCCAGCAGTTCAGGCAGGGTGGGGTATGCTAGCAATCAGCCCCAGCATTTT. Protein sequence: CASSSGRVGYASNQPQHF.